Below are 24 T cell receptor beta chains sequenced from a single sample in a study of cytomegalovirus exposure and HLA in healthy donors. The PCR ran on 60 Vbeta and 13 Jbeta primers. Here immunoSEQ multiplex PCR was the method, and the copy in TCRdb shows in-frame clones only, minus some. The data contain fewer than 150,000 clones, roughly 70% of them seen just once; the ten biggest clones take up under 2%. Sequencing used PBMCs. The receptors derive from a human donor in good health.

The rearrangement links TRBV6-1 to TRBJ1-1, with 7 bases that match TRBD1. The germline V gene encodes CDR1 MNHNS and CDR2 SASEGT. The CDR3 is made up of 14 amino acids. J lost 1 base, V lost 8 bases, and 7 bases had no gene match. This CDR3 reads CASRPGTENTEAFF. CDR3 DNA sequence: TGTGCCAGCCGTCCCGGGACAGAGAACACTGAAGCTTTCTTT.

The rearrangement joins TRBV1 to TRBJ2-3; TRBD2, the table's D call, lacks a check against the DNA. TRBV1 is marked as a pseudogene. CDR3 length: 18 residues. For the CDR3, the DNA is TGCACCAGCAGCCGAAGGGGTGTAGCGGGAGGTGTCACAGATACGCAGTATTTT. Amino acid sequence: CTSSRRGVAGGVTDTQYF.

This sequence joins TRBV11-3 and TRBJ2-7; tentative D call: TRBD1 (8 bases). This CDR3 is built from 13 residues. Germline loops: CDR1 SGHNT, CDR2 YENEEA. Trimming left V 5 bases short and J 6 bases short, with 14 bases between. The CDR3 DNA is TGTGCCAGCAGCATAAACAGGGGGGGCGAGCAGTACTTC. Protein product: CASSINRGGEQYF.

The V call is TRBV28, the J call TRBJ2-3; weak D call: TRBD1 (6 bases). The V end lost 6 bases, the J end lost 0 bases, and 13 bases lay between the germline ends. This CDR3 is 15 amino acids long. Germline assignment: CDR1 MDHEN and CDR2 SYDVKM. CDR3 amino acids: CASSLRGASTDTQYF. CDR3 in DNA: TGTGCCAGCAGCCTCAGGGGAGCTAGCACAGATACGCAGTATTTT.

The chain has TRBV10-3 and TRBJ2-7, with 10 bases matching TRBD1. Germline V gene lookup returns CDR1 ENHRY and CDR2 SYGVKD. The CDR3 loop spans 13 amino acids. After removal of 6 bases from V and 3 bases from J, the junction contained 2 bases not matched to a gene. The CDR3 reads CAISRTGGYEQYF. The CDR3 region has the DNA TGTGCCATCAGCCGGACAGGGGGCTACGAGCAGTACTTC.

V gene TRBV23-1 combines with J gene TRBJ1-5; D may be TRBD1 (5 bases). TRBV23-1 is reported as an ORF; its role is uncertain. CDR3 length: 14 residues. The V end was cut by 0 bases, the J end by 11 bases, with 14 bases between. The CDR3 loop is CASSQSGRPWAQHF. The CDR3 bases are TGCGCCAGCAGTCAATCGGGGCGCCCCTGGGCCCAGCATTTT.

In its sample, this clone was seen a few times. This CDR3 is CASSVGGGRIDTQYF. The DNA for the CDR3 is TGTGCCAGCAGCGTAGGCGGCGGGAGGATAGATACGCAGTATTTT. The chain employs TRBV9 and TRBJ2-3, with TRBD2 identical over 8 bases. With 0 bases clipped from V and 5 bases from J, the junction kept 5 bases outside the gene matches. Germline V lookup: CDR1 SGDLS, CDR2 YYNGEE. The CDR3 is made up of 15 amino acids.

The chain has TRBV6-5 and TRBJ2-7, with a tentative D call TRBD2 (7 bases). Deletions cut 4 bases from V and 2 bases from J, with 9 bases between. The CDR3 loop spans 13 amino acids. CDR1 and CDR2 from the germline V gene are MNHEY and SVGAGI. CDR3 in DNA: TGTGCCAGCAGTTCGGGGGGCCCCTACGAGCAGTACTTC. Amino acid sequence: CASSSGGPYEQYF.

J is TRBJ2-7 and V is TRBV27, with TRBD1 identical over 8 bases. The CDR3 sequence is 14 residues long. With V trimmed by 6 bases and J by 2 bases, 6 bases remained unmatched. The germline V gene encodes CDR1 MNHEY and CDR2 SMNVEV (reference sequence). The DNA of the CDR3 is TGTGCCAGCAGCCCGGGACAGGTAGCCTACGAGCAGTACTTC. Amino acid sequence: CASSPGQVAYEQYF.

The V gene is TRBV28, the J gene TRBJ1-5; 9 bases match TRBD1. The germline V gene encodes CDR1 MDHEN and CDR2 SYDVKM. CDR3 length equals 16 residues. Trimming at V came to 4 bases and at J to 3 bases, leaving 7 bases not matched to a gene. This CDR3 reads CASSSSGQGINQPQHF. The DNA for the CDR3 is TGTGCCAGCAGTTCCTCGGGACAGGGTATCAATCAGCCCCAGCATTTT.

CDR3: CAISPMTGELFF. CDR3 sequence (DNA): TGTGCCATCAGCCCCATGACCGGGGAGCTGTTTTTT. The V and J genes are TRBV10-3 and TRBJ2-2; D call uncertain. V was cut by 6 bases and J by 5 bases, with 7 bases left in between. The CDR3 runs to 12 residues. The germline V gene has CDR1 ENHRY and CDR2 SYGVKD.

In this sample, this clone turned up a few times. The chain recombines TRBV5-4 with TRBJ2-1; 7 nucleotides align to TRBD1. CDR1 is SGHNT, CDR2 YYREEE, per germline (reference sequence). This CDR3 has 13 amino acids. With 4 bases clipped from V and 9 bases from J, the junction kept 7 bases outside the gene matches. CDR3 DNA sequence: TGTGCCAGCAGCCCCGGGACAGCTAGTGAGCAGTTCTTC. It specifies CASSPGTASEQFF.

This clone was recorded only once. The genes are TRBV7-2 and TRBJ2-7, with D perhaps TRBD2 (6 bases). This CDR3 comprises 15 residues. Trimming shortened V by 2 bases and J by 3 bases, and 14 bases separated the two germline ends. CDR1 and CDR2 (germline): SGHTA, FQGNSA. DNA for the CDR3: TGTGCCAGCAGCTTAAACTACGGGAGCCTCTACGAGCAGTACTTC. Amino acids: CASSLNYGSLYEQYF. The whole variable domain, remainder taken from reference TRBV7-2 and TRBJ2-7, is GAGVSQSPSNKVTEKGKDVELRCDPISGHTALYWYRQSLGQGLEFLIYFQGNSAPDKSGLPSDRFSAERTGGSVSTLTIQRTQQEDSAVYLCASSLNYGSLYEQYFGPGTRLTVT.

There are a few counts of this clone. The CDR3 DNA follows: TGCGCCAGCAGTGAGACTAGCGGACAAGAGACCCAGTACTTC. It encodes CASSETSGQETQYF. The chain uses TRBV10-2 and TRBJ2-5; 8 bases map to TRBD2. This CDR3 region has 14 residues. CDR1 and CDR2 (germline): WSHSY, SAAADI. The V and J ends lost 2 bases and 2 bases, in that order; junction bases with no gene match: 1.

The gene calls are TRBV11-3 and TRBJ2-7; the D gene is possibly TRBD1 (6 bases). The germline V gene has CDR1 SGHNT and CDR2 YENEEA. The CDR3 length is 13 residues. Trimming removed 5 bases at V and 4 bases at J, with 12 bases between. This CDR3 is CASSLNQGYEQYF. CDR3 nucleotides: TGTGCCAGCAGCCTAAACCAGGGGTACGAGCAGTACTTC.

V and J are TRBV27 and TRBJ2-4; unclear D gene. The CDR3 covers 13 residues. Germline V gene sequence: CDR1 MNHEY, CDR2 SMNVEV (reference sequence). V was clipped by 4 bases and J by 2 bases, with 6 bases between them. The CDR3 DNA reads as TGTGCCAGCAGTTCGAGTACCAAAAACATTCAGTACTTC. Translated: CASSSSTKNIQYF.

V and J are TRBV6-5 and TRBJ2-5; tentatively, D is TRBD2 (6 bases). CDR3 size: 14 residues. V gave up 0 bases and J gave up 5 bases, with 10 bases separating them. CDR1 and CDR2 (germline): MNHEY, SVGAGI. This CDR3 reads CASSYSTSGETQYF. In DNA form, the CDR3 reads TGTGCCAGCAGTTACTCGACTAGTGGGGAGACCCAGTACTTC.

The genes are TRBV11-3 and TRBJ2-7; 7 nucleotides agree with TRBD1. This CDR3 is built from 15 residues. Germline CDR1 is SGHNT and CDR2 is YENEEA. With 8 bases clipped from V and 4 bases from J, the junction kept 14 bases outside the gene matches. CDR3 coding DNA: TGTGCCAGCGGGAGTAGGCAGGGGGTCGGGTACGAGCAGTACTTC. Translating gives CASGSRQGVGYEQYF.

This clone was detected a few times. The J gene is TRBJ2-5, the V gene TRBV2; 13 nucleotides align to TRBD2. Germline V gives CDR1 SNHLY, CDR2 FYNNEI. Trimming took 2 bases from V and 4 from J; bases not matched to a gene: 1. CDR3 size: 15 residues. The CDR3 nucleotides read TGTGCCAGCAGTGAAAGACTAGCGGGAGGAGAGACCCAGTACTTC. Protein product: CASSERLAGGETQYF. Full variable domain (outside the CDR3, taken from reference TRBV2 and TRBJ2-5): EPEVTQTPSHQVTQMGQEVILRCVPISNHLYFYWYRQILGQKVEFLVSFYNNEISEKSEIFDDQFSVERPDGSNFTLKIRSTKLEDSAMYFCASSERLAGGETQYFGPGTRLLVL.

The V gene is TRBV28, the J gene TRBJ2-5; D possibly corresponds to TRBD1 (5 bases). CDR1 is MDHEN and CDR2 is SYDVKM in the germline V gene. This CDR3 contains 13 residues. V lost 6 bases and J lost 0, with 8 bases in between. The CDR3 loop is CASRGQNQETQYF. The CDR3 DNA reads as TGTGCCAGCAGGGGGCAGAACCAAGAGACCCAGTACTTC.

This chain uses TRBV4-2 with TRBJ2-4; D might be TRBD2 (5 bases). CDR3 length equals 15 residues. V dropped 0 bases and J dropped 2 bases, with 8 bases sitting between them. Germline-derived CDR1 and CDR2 are LGHNA and YNFKEQ. CDR3 in DNA: TGTGCCAGCAGCCAAGAAGAGCGGTCCAAAAACATTCAGTACTTC. Protein product: CASSQEERSKNIQYF.

As concerns this clone: Other nucleotide sequences from this sample produce the same CDR3. This rearrangement joins TRBV28 to TRBJ2-7; a possible D gene is TRBD2 (6 bases). Germline CDR1 reads MDHEN; CDR2 reads SYDVKM. There are 11 residues in the CDR3. Trimming left V 5 bases short and J 4 bases short, with 6 bases between. The CDR3 spells CASSRGYEQYF. DNA for the CDR3: TGTGCCAGCAGTCGGGGGTACGAGCAGTACTTC.

This clone occurred a few times. The chain combines TRBV10-3 with TRBJ2-6, with D perhaps matching TRBD2 (5 bases). The CDR3 runs 15 residues. Trimming pared 7 bases from V and 1 base from J, leaving 11 bases between. Germline CDR1 and CDR2: ENHRY and SYGVKD. The DNA of the CDR3 is TGTGCCATCAACCATCGGGATTCTGGGGCCAACGTCCTGACTTTC. Protein sequence: CAINHRDSGANVLTF.

The chain links TRBV5-1 to TRBJ2-2, with D perhaps matching TRBD2 (6 bases). Germline CDR1 and CDR2: SGHRS and YFSETQ. This CDR3 is 16 amino acids long. The V end was cut by 5 bases, the J end by 0 bases, with 14 bases between. In nucleotides, the CDR3 is TGCGCCAGCAGTCGAATTAGCGGAGCGAACACCGGGGAGCTGTTTTTT. Translated: CASSRISGANTGELFF.